The clone carrying this T cell receptor beta chain was counted ten times or more. The antigen is undetermined. Each CDR3 protein is one row after TCRdb ran MiXCR on the reads. Counted here are 200,000 to 250,000 distinct CDR3 sequences, 22% occurring once; the ten biggest clones make up around a sixth. The sample belongs to a study of T cell repertoires in cytomegalovirus infection. Study details: Both a matching HLA type and CMV infection were indicated by public TCR beta signatures.

V was clipped by 5 bases and J by 5 bases, with 28 bases between them. The CDR3 sequence is 19 residues long. The germline gives CDR1 SEHNR, CDR2 FQNEAQ (reference sequence). Study outcomes and limitations: HLA-C-restricted CMV-specific TCR beta clonotypes prevailed in the ex vivo response.

The chain recombines TRBV7-9 with TRBJ1-3, with D unresolved. Specimen: CD8+ T cells from PBMCs. The origin of this receptor is a human donor in good health (CMV status not recorded). Some clones in this sample may be carry-over from other donors' samples. The CDR3 is CASSAGDGSTSDVRNTIYF. CDR3 coding DNA: TGTGCCAGCAGCGCGGGCGACGGATCGACGTCCGATGTCAGAAACACCATATATTTT.